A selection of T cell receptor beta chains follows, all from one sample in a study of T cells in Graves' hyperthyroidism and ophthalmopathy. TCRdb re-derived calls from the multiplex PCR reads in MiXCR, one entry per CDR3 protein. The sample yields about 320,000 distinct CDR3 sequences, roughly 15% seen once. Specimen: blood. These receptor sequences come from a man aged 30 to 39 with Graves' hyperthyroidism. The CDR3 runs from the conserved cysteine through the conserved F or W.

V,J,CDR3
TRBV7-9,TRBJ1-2,CASTRGKDYGYTF
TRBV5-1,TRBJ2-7,CASNGEGVQYF
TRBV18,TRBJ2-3,CASSPLQGRTDTQYF
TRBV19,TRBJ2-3,CASSPNPGGADTQYF
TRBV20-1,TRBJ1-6,CSSGGSVNSPLHF
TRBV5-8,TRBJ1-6,CASGRGGAYSPLHF
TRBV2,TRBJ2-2,CASSRQGSSNTGELFF
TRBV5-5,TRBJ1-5,CASSDGNQPQHF
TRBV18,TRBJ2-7,CASSLGTGVTYEQYF
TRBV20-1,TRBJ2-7,CSARDSLLGIPYEQYF
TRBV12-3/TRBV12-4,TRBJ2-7,CASSLGGSLNEQYF
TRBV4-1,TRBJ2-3,CASSPVGVGATDTQYF
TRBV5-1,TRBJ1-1,CASSLARLNTEAFF
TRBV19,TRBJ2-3,CASSIESTDTQYF
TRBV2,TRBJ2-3,CASIQSGSGTDTQYF
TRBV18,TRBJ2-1,CASSPRQDRVEVQFF
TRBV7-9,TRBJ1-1,CASSTEGLNTEAFF
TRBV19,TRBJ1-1,CASSIGGQPGTEAFF
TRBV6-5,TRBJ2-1,CASSYDSGSSNEQFF
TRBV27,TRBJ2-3,CASSPQLVPDTQYF
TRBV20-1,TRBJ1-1,CSAAGQRGTEAFF
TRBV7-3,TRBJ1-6,CASSLHGRTPALHF
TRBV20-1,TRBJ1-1,CSATQGTRDPEAFF
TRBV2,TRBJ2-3,CASSLAGIGTDTQYF
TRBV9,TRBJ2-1,CASSVGVGNEQFF
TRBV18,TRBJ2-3,CASSPFGTGSTDTQYF
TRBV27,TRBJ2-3,CASSSGQGGITDTQYF
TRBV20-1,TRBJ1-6,CSARGLGSYNSPLHF
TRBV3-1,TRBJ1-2,CASSQGGIYGYTF
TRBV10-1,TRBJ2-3,CASSELKIAGETQYF
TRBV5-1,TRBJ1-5,CASSPQGGTNQPQHF
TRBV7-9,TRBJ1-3,CASSSQGGHVYF
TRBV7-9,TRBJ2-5,CASGRGAGETQYF
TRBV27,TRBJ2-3,CASSMGGTGTDTQYF
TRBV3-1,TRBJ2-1,CASSPQRDRGRNEQFF
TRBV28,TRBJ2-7,CASSLLGTGTYEQYF
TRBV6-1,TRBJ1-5,CASSHPGQIEYSNQPQHF
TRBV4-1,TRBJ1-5,CASSQAFPGTISYQPQHF
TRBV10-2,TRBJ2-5,CASSDLAGQETQYF
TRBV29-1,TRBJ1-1,CSVEVGYRTEAFF
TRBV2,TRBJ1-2,CASRRDRVRGYTF
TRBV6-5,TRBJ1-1,CASSFQRASEAFF
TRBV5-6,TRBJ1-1,CASSSDRWNTEAFF
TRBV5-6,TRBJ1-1,CASSKGQATEAFF
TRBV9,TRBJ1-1,CASSGLGGASYSEAFF
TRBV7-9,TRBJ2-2,CASSFGTSGSDTGELFF
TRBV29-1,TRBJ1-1,CSVVIRGLGTEAFF
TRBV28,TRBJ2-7,CASSSDLPLVYEQYF
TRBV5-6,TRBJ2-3,CASSLARDTQYF
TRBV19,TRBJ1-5,CASSRQDNQPQHF
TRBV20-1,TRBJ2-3,CSARDSSPPSPITDTQYF
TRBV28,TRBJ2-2,CASSSLQGFSGELFF
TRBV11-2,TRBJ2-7,CASSLRGGLAVAYEQYF
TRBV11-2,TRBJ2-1,CASSVRTSFSDNEQFF